The subject of this entry is one T cell receptor beta chain. Its antigen is undetermined. The V gene lost 8 bases and the J gene lost 0 bases, with 14 bases spanning the gap. Per germline, CDR1 SNHLY and CDR2 FYNNEI. The CDR3 consists of 15 residues. Treatment: around 19 received Ad26.COV2.S at low or high dose, single or two shots; several received placebo; per-sample allocation not given. At day 63 after the first vaccine or placebo injection, samples were drawn. The vaccine delivered Wuhan-strain SARS-CoV-2 spike through an Ad26 vector. Profiled with immunoSEQ multiplex PCR; TCRdb holds only in-frame clones, not every one. The table has a few hundred thousand clones, over 80% seen once. The sample originates from a study of Ad26.COV2.S vaccination and SARS-CoV-2 variants. General study points: Vaccinees showed greater spike-specific TCR breadth than placebo recipients.

This specimen consisted of peripheral blood, obtained in a trial of Ad26.COV2.S vaccine versus placebo. The source is a person between 18 and 59 years old who received the Ad26.COV2.S COVID-19 vaccine or a placebo. This chain joins TRBV2 and TRBJ1-5; possible D gene TRBD1, 5 bases. The DNA for the CDR3 is TGTGCCAGCGACAAAGACAGATATAGCAATCAGCCCCAGCATTTT. This sequence encodes CASDKDRYSNQPQHF.